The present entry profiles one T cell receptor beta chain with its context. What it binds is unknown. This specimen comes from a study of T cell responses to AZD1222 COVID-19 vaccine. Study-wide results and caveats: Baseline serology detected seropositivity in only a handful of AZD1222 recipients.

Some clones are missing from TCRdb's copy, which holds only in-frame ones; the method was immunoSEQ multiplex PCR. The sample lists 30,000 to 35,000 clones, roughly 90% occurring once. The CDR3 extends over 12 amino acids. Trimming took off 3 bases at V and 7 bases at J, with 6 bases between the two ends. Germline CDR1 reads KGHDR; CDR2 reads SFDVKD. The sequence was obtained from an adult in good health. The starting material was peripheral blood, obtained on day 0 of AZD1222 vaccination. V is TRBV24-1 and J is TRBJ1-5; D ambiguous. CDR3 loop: CATSDPGQPQHF. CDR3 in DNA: TGTGCCACCAGTGATCCGGGACAGCCCCAGCATTTT.